Following are 23 T cell receptor beta chains from one sample sequenced in a study of CD8+ T cells in alopecia areata. Indicated treatment: oral pan-JAK inhibitor, 5-10 mg twice daily. RNA extraction was followed by reverse transcription into cDNA, which acted as the sequencing template. Using immunoSEQ multiplex PCR, the repertoire was profiled, and TCRdb retains in-frame clones only, with some absent. The sample contains around 270,000 clones, about three fifths of which appear only once. The input for sequencing was CD4+ T cells sorted from blood, taken at week 24, from a patient treated with tofacitinib. All receptors come from a human donor with alopecia areata.

This clone was detected a few times. This chain uses TRBV29-1 with TRBJ1-1; perhaps TRBD1 as D (5 bases). V was trimmed by 7 bases and J by 0 bases, leaving 15 bases between them. This CDR3 has 14 residues. In germline, CDR1 is SQVTM, CDR2 ANQGSEA. CDR3 sequence reads: CSALGPTVNTEAFF. CDR3 DNA: TGCAGCGCTTTGGGACCCACAGTGAACACTGAAGCTTTCTTT.

The sample holds a few counts of this clone. The J gene is TRBJ2-5, the V gene TRBV7-2, with TRBD1 as a possible D gene (6 bases). The CDR3 sequence is 15 residues long. Trimming took off 5 bases at V and 5 bases at J, with 18 bases between the two ends. Germline-derived CDR1 and CDR2 are SGHTA and FQGNSA. CDR3 amino acids: CASSPPGHPRETQYF. CDR3 sequence (DNA): TGTGCCAGCAGCCCCCCGGGACATCCGAGGGAGACCCAGTACTTC. The entire variable domain, with the rest obtained from reference TRBV7-2 and TRBJ2-5, is as follows: GAGVSQSPSNKVTEKGKDVELRCDPISGHTALYWYRQSLGQGLEFLIYFQGNSAPDKSGLPSDRFSAERTGGSVSTLTIQRTQQEDSAVYLCASSPPGHPRETQYFGPGTRLLVL.

V is TRBV4-2 and J is TRBJ2-1; 10 positions match TRBD2. Germline lookup yields CDR1 LGHNA and CDR2 YNFKEQ. Germline trimming cut 1 base from V and 3 bases from J; bases unmatched to any gene: 6. CDR3 length: 17 residues. CDR3 DNA: TGTGCCAGCAGCCAAGTAAGGAGCGGGGGGGTCTACAATGAGCAGTTCTTC. Translation: CASSQVRSGGVYNEQFF.

This chain connects TRBV29-1 to TRBJ2-4; 7 nucleotides align to TRBD1. Unmatched junction bases numbered 13, after V lost 6 bases and J lost 8 bases. The CDR3 is 14 amino acids. CDR1 and CDR2 from the germline V gene are SQVTM and ANQGSEA. The CDR3 bases are TGCAGCGTCACCGGCAGACAGGGTATCGACATTCAGTACTTC. It yields the protein CSVTGRQGIDIQYF.

A few counts support this clone. The chain links TRBV5-4 to TRBJ2-3; TRBD2 is a possible D gene (5 bases). Trimming cost V 4 bases and J 1 base, with 13 bases left between them. CDR3 length: 15 amino acids. Germline assignment: CDR1 SGHNT and CDR2 YYREEE (reference sequence). DNA of the CDR3: TGTGCCAGCAGCCCCGAGGGTATAGGCACAGATACGCAGTATTTT. It specifies CASSPEGIGTDTQYF.

This clone has only one observation. Other DNA sequences in the same sample also yield this CDR3. The chain carries TRBV9 and TRBJ1-1; D gene unclear. V was clipped by 0 bases and J by 1 base, with 4 bases between them. This CDR3 region has 13 residues. The germline V gene encodes CDR1 SGDLS and CDR2 YYNGEE. The DNA of the CDR3 is TGTGCCAGCAGCGTAGCGGCGAACACTGAAGCTTTCTTT. Its protein is CASSVAANTEAFF.

This chain connects TRBV11-2 to TRBJ2-7, with D unresolved. Per the germline V gene, CDR1 is SGHAT and CDR2 is FQNNGV. V was shortened by 0 bases and J by 5 bases, with 8 bases between the two germline ends. CDR3 length: 13 amino acids. The CDR3 here is CASSLDPSNEQYF. CDR3 DNA: TGTGCCAGCAGCTTAGATCCATCGAACGAGCAGTACTTC.

The J gene is TRBJ2-5, the V gene TRBV28; D is unresolved. Germline V CDR1 and CDR2: MDHEN, SYDVKM. V was shortened by 6 bases and J by 5 bases, with 10 bases between the two germline ends. CDR3 length: 12 residues. CDR3 in amino acids: CASRRARETQYF. Here the CDR3 DNA reads TGTGCCAGCAGAAGGGCGCGGGAGACCCAGTACTTC.

V gene TRBV7-2 combines with J gene TRBJ2-7; D gene ambiguous. V was clipped by 2 bases and J by 3 bases, with 8 bases between them. The germline V gene has CDR1 SGHTA and CDR2 FQGNSA. The CDR3 loop spans 13 amino acids. In DNA, the CDR3 is TGTGCCAGCAGCTTAACTCACGACTACGAGCAGTACTTC. Residues: CASSLTHDYEQYF.

The V gene is TRBV29-1, the J gene TRBJ2-1, with no clear D. The V gene's germline CDR1 is SQVTM and CDR2 ANQGSEA. The ends were cut back, 7 bases at V and 6 bases at J, with 7 bases in the middle. The CDR3 has 10 residues. CDR3: CSAGFNEQFF. The CDR3 DNA is TGCAGCGCCGGATTCAATGAGCAGTTCTTC.

In this sample, this clone turned up a few times. CDR3 sequence: CASPTPRDREGMGQETQYF. CDR3 DNA sequence: TGCGCCAGTCCAACTCCCCGGGACAGAGAGGGAATGGGGCAAGAGACCCAGTACTTC. The V call is TRBV23-1, the J call TRBJ2-5; 7 nucleotides agree with TRBD1. TRBV23-1 is placed among ORFs of uncertain function. V shed 9 bases and J 2 bases; nucleotides not matched to a gene: 24. The CDR3 is made up of 19 amino acids.

This chain's CDR3 is CASSSGEQYF. The CDR3 region has the DNA TGCGCCAGCAGTTCGGGGGAGCAGTACTTC. This sequence joins TRBV23-1 and TRBJ2-7; D is possibly TRBD2 (5 bases). TRBV23-1 falls under the ORF class, with uncertain function. CDR3 length: 10 residues. The V gene lost 5 bases and the J gene lost 7 bases, with 6 bases spanning the gap.

A note on this clone: Other nucleotide sequences in the sample specify the same CDR3. The V gene is TRBV4-1, the J gene TRBJ1-5; D is ambiguous. The CDR3 length is 14 residues. V lost 0 bases to trimming and J lost 0 bases, with 3 bases between them. Germline lookup yields CDR1 MGHRA and CDR2 YSYEKL. CDR3 DNA sequence: TGCGCCAGCAGCCAAGAAAATAGCAATCAGCCCCAGCATTTT. Amino acid sequence: CASSQENSNQPQHF.

There are a few counts of this clone. The V gene is TRBV10-3, the J gene TRBJ2-1, with TRBD1 matching 8 bases. This CDR3 comprises 14 residues. V shed 8 bases and J 3 bases; nucleotides not matched to a gene: 6. Germline-derived CDR1 and CDR2 are ENHRY and SYGVKD. CDR3 sequence: CAIQDRVGYNEQFF. CDR3 in DNA: TGTGCCATCCAGGACAGGGTAGGCTACAATGAGCAGTTCTTC.

As DNA, the CDR3 is TGCGCCAGCAGCTTGGAGGACGGGGTGGAGACCCAGTACTTC. Encoded protein: CASSLEDGVETQYF. The V gene is TRBV5-1, the J gene TRBJ2-5; a weak D match, TRBD2 (5 bases). This CDR3 is built from 14 residues. The germline V and J ends were trimmed by 0 bases and 5 bases, with 11 bases remaining between them. Germline V CDR1 and CDR2: SGHRS, YFSETQ.

This clone was counted a few times. This chain connects TRBV5-1 to TRBJ1-5, with a possible D match to TRBD1 (5 bases). The germline CDR1 and CDR2 sequences are SGHRS and YFSETQ. CDR3 length equals 14 residues. Trimming removed 2 bases from V and 2 bases from J, with 8 bases in between. The CDR3 sequence is CASSFQGGNQPQHF. CDR3 nucleotide sequence: TGCGCCAGCAGCTTTCAGGGTGGCAATCAGCCCCAGCATTTT.

The chain employs TRBV4-1 and TRBJ2-5; 7 bases fit TRBD2. CDR1 and CDR2 from the germline V gene are MGHRA and YSYEKL. Losses at the gene ends were 1 base for V and 4 bases for J; bases not matched to a gene: 6. CDR3 length: 15 residues. CDR3 bases: TGCGCCAGCAGCCAAGGGCGGGGGTATGGAGAGACCCAGTACTTC. This gives the protein CASSQGRGYGETQYF.

V usage is TRBV2 and J usage is TRBJ2-2; TRBD1 matches 9 bases. This CDR3 has 14 amino acids. Per the germline V gene, CDR1 is SNHLY and CDR2 is FYNNEI. Trimming at V came to 3 bases and at J to 5 bases, leaving 1 base not matched to a gene. This chain's CDR3 is CASSEGTGTGELFF. The CDR3 DNA follows: TGTGCCAGCAGTGAGGGGACAGGGACCGGGGAGCTGTTTTTT.

The chain links TRBV7-9 to TRBJ2-3; possibly TRBD2 for D (6 bases). The CDR3 runs 13 residues. Between the trimmed V and J ends, which lost 5 bases and 5 bases, there was a span of 11 bases. Germline V lookup: CDR1 SEHNR, CDR2 FQNEAQ (reference sequence). CDR3 nucleotides: TGTGCCAGCAGCCCGGGGAGGAAAGATACGCAGTATTTT. It specifies CASSPGRKDTQYF. Full variable domain (remainder filled in from reference TRBV7-9 and TRBJ2-3): DTGVSQNPRHKITKRGQNVTFRCDPISEHNRLYWYRQTLGQGPEFLTYFQNEAQLEKSRLLSDRFSAERPKGSFSTLEIQRTEQGDSAMYLCASSPGRKDTQYFGPGTRLTVL.

This chain links TRBV30 with TRBJ2-2, with D maybe TRBD2 (6 bases). The CDR3 contains 16 residues. Germline CDR1 GTSNPN, CDR2 SVGIG (reference sequence). The ends were cut back, 1 base at V and 2 bases at J, with 14 bases in the middle. CDR3 region: CAWSAPGTVNTGELFF. DNA of the CDR3: TGTGCCTGGAGTGCCCCCGGGACTGTCAACACCGGGGAGCTGTTTTTT.

The rearrangement uses TRBV19 and TRBJ1-5; 10 bases map to TRBD1. The J segment lost 6 bases and the V segment lost 8 bases, leaving 10 bases of the junction unmatched. The germline V gene has CDR1 LNHDA and CDR2 SQIVND (reference sequence). This CDR3 region has 15 residues. CDR3 DNA sequence: TGTGCCAGTGGATGGGACAGGGGCGGAGGTCAGCCCCAGCATTTT. Protein sequence: CASGWDRGGGQPQHF.

The rearrangement uses TRBV5-1 and TRBJ2-2, with TRBD2 identical over 12 bases. Germline assignment: CDR1 SGHRS and CDR2 YFSETQ. The CDR3 loop spans 18 amino acids. V lost 0 bases, J lost 3 bases, and 6 bases stayed unmatched. CDR3 in DNA: TGCGCCAGCAGCTTGGCCGGAAGGACTAGCGGGGACACCGGGGAGCTGTTTTTT. It yields the protein CASSLAGRTSGDTGELFF.

The V gene is TRBV11-2, the J gene TRBJ2-3, with 10 bases lining up with TRBD2. Per the germline V gene, CDR1 is SGHAT and CDR2 is FQNNGV. The CDR3 length is 15 residues. V gave up 6 bases and J gave up 0 bases; unmatched junction bases: 3. CDR3 sequence: CASSFSGGSTDTQYF. The CDR3 region has the DNA TGTGCCAGCAGTTTTAGCGGGGGGAGCACAGATACGCAGTATTTT.